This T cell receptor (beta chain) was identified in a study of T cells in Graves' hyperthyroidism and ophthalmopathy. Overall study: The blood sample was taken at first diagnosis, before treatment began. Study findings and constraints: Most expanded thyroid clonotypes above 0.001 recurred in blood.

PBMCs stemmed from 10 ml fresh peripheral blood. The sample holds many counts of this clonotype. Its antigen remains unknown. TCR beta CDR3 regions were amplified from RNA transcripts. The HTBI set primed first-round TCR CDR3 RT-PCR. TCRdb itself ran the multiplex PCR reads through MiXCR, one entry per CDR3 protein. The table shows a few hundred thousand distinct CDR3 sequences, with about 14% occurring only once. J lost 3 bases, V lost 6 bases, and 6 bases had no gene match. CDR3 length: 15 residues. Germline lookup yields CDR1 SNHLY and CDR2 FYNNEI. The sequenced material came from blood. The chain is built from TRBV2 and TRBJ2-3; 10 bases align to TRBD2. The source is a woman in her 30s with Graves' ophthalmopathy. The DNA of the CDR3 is TGTGCCAGCAGCCGAGCGGGGGGGAGTACAGATACGCAGTATTTT. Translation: CASSRAGGSTDTQYF.